The sequence of this T cell receptor beta chain was determined in a study of blood T cells in healthy people across ages. Study results and limitations: Both naive CD4+ cell counts and diversity were greater in long-lived donors than in aged donors.

Total RNA amounts of at least 6 micrograms were extracted per sample. With a J-beta primer mix and a sample-barcoded 5' primer, a second PCR ran about 6 to 11 cycles. TCRdb reprocessed the 5' RACE reads via MiXCR and lists one record per CDR3 protein. The sample records about 1 million distinct CDR3 sequences, less than 25% being singletons. In regard to this clonotype: Its antigen is not known.

Germline values: CDR1 SQVTM, CDR2 ANQGSEA. Trimming cost V 0 bases and J 6 bases, with 6 bases left between them. CDR3 length: 11 amino acids. This sample also appeared in a second study, on T cells of mothers and their children. This second study says: Each donor was one of three healthy Caucasian mothers or one of their six children. Reads obtained per mother exceeded 8.5 million TCR beta CDR3 reads, with 3 million to 3.5 million obtained per child.

Sequenced sample: blood. This sequence joins TRBV29-1 and TRBJ2-7; the D is unclear. The clonotype was recovered from a girl aged 2 to 9 in good health. The CDR3 coding sequence is TGCAGCGTTGAAGATGCCCCCGAGCAGTACTTC. This gives the protein CSVEDAPEQYF.